The 18 T cell receptor beta chains listed next were all sequenced from one sample in a study of blood T cell repertoires in COVID-19. Assay used: immunoSEQ multiplex PCR; TCRdb lists only in-frame clones, some missing. Seen here are roughly 140,000 clones, about 83% observed once, and the top ten hold more than 4%. Sequenced input: peripheral blood. These receptors all come from a woman between 40 and 55 years old with acute or convalescent COVID-19.

DNA for the CDR3: TGTGCCAGTAGTCCGAGGAGCGACAGGGCGGGCTATGGCTACACCTTC. It encodes CASSPRSDRAGYGYTF. V is TRBV19 and J is TRBJ1-2; TRBD1 aligns across 7 bases. This CDR3 comprises 16 residues. Trimming took 5 bases from V and 4 from J; bases not matched to a gene: 13. The germline CDR1 and CDR2 sequences are LNHDA and SQIVND (reference sequence).

This sequence joins TRBV7-3 and TRBJ2-3, with D possibly TRBD1 on 6 matching bases. The CDR3 length is 15 residues. Germline V CDR1 and CDR2: SGHTA, FQGTGA. With 2 bases removed from V and 3 bases from J, the gap between germline ends came to 12 bases. CDR3 sequence (DNA): TGTGCCAGCAGCTTACACGGACAGCGGACAGATACGCAGTATTTT. It codes for CASSLHGQRTDTQYF.

This chain uses TRBV19 with TRBJ1-1; D possibly corresponds to TRBD1 (5 bases). The V gene lost 2 bases and the J gene lost 1 base, with 11 bases spanning the gap. Germline V gene data show CDR1 as LNHDA and CDR2 as SQIVND (reference sequence). This CDR3 contains 15 residues. The CDR3 here is CASSIRGSENTEAFF. The CDR3 nucleotides are TGTGCCAGTAGTATAAGGGGTTCCGAGAACACTGAAGCTTTCTTT.

This chain connects TRBV6-2 or TRBV6-3 to TRBJ2-3, with TRBD2 matching 7 bases. This CDR3 comprises 14 residues. CDR1 and CDR2 (germline): MNHEY, SVGEGT. Germline trimming cut 7 bases from V and 7 bases from J; bases unmatched to any gene: 11. In DNA form, the CDR3 reads TGTGCCAGCAACCCCGGGACTACCTTCCATACGCAGTATTTT. Amino acids: CASNPGTTFHTQYF.

This rearrangement joins TRBV7-8 to TRBJ2-5; D not resolved. V gave up 1 base and J gave up 2 bases, with 8 bases separating them. The CDR3 runs 14 residues. The germline V gene has CDR1 SGHVS and CDR2 FQNEAQ. CDR3 in DNA: TGTGCCAGCAGCTTAGAATGGCAGCAAGAGACCCAGTACTTC. Translating it yields CASSLEWQQETQYF.

The chain is built from TRBV4-3 and TRBJ1-2; no firm D call. The length of the CDR3 is 15 residues. Germline values: CDR1 LGHNA, CDR2 YSLEER. Deletions cut 1 base from V and 10 bases from J, with 19 bases between. CDR3 in amino acids: CASSQGGELDIPYTF. CDR3 DNA sequence: TGCGCCAGCAGCCAAGGGGGAGAGCTCGACATACCCTACACCTTC.

The chain employs TRBV30 and TRBJ2-3; tentatively, D is TRBD1 (5 bases). CDR3 length: 14 residues. Trimming took 4 bases from V and 0 from J, leaving 11 bases between them. CDR1 is GTSNPN, CDR2 SVGIG, per germline (reference sequence). The CDR3 region is CAWIEGVSTDTQYF. CDR3 coding DNA: TGTGCCTGGATTGAAGGGGTGAGCACAGATACGCAGTATTTT.

The chain has TRBV7-2 and TRBJ1-5; 7 bases map to TRBD1. V was clipped by 0 bases and J by 7 bases; unmatched bases: 9. The CDR3 totals 16 residues. Germline CDR1 and CDR2: SGHTA and FQGNSA. The CDR3 bases are TGTGCCAGCAGCTTAGCGGGGGACAGAACTTGGCAGCCCCAGCATTTT. It yields the protein CASSLAGDRTWQPQHF.

The chain is built from TRBV5-1 and TRBJ2-7; 7 nucleotides align to TRBD2. The CDR3 has 15 residues. The germline V gene encodes CDR1 SGHRS and CDR2 YFSETQ. The J segment lost 2 bases and the V segment lost 7 bases, leaving 12 bases of the junction unmatched. The CDR3: CASAGRESATYEQYF. Here the CDR3 DNA reads TGCGCCAGCGCAGGGAGGGAGAGCGCCACCTACGAGCAGTACTTC.

This clone was detected only a few times. The chain uses TRBV11-2 and TRBJ1-2; 7 positions match TRBD1. Germline V gives CDR1 SGHAT, CDR2 FQNNGV. The ends lost 4 bases at V and 5 bases at J; junction bases unmatched: 4. The CDR3 has 13 residues. CDR3 bases: TGTGCCAGCAGCTCGACAGGGTTGTATGGCTACACCTTC. Its protein is CASSSTGLYGYTF.

A note on this clone: Other DNA sequences within the sample encode an identical CDR3. CDR3 in amino acids: CASRALAGSYNEQFF. CDR3 nucleotide sequence: TGTGCCAGCAGGGCCCTAGCGGGCTCCTACAATGAGCAGTTCTTC. The J gene is TRBJ2-1, the V gene TRBV2, with 8 bases fitting TRBD2. This CDR3 is built from 15 residues. Germline V gene lookup returns CDR1 SNHLY and CDR2 FYNNEI. V was clipped by 6 bases and J by 0 bases; unmatched bases: 4.

V is TRBV6-5 and J is TRBJ2-2; D perhaps matches TRBD2 (5 bases). Trimming shortened V by 7 bases and J by 0 bases, and 9 bases separated the two germline ends. Germline V CDR1 and CDR2: MNHEY, SVGAGI. This CDR3 is built from 14 residues. The CDR3 region has the DNA TGTGCCAGCACCGCTAGCCCGAACACCGGGGAGCTGTTTTTT. This codes for CASTASPNTGELFF.

This clone was seen once. V and J are TRBV7-9 and TRBJ2-1; 9 bases are a match to TRBD2. V was pared by 5 bases and J by 10 bases, with 6 bases of the junction left unmatched. This CDR3 is 13 amino acids long. Germline assignment: CDR1 SEHNR and CDR2 FQNEAQ (reference sequence). The CDR3 DNA reads as TGTGCCAGCAGCGGGGGACTAGCACAAGAGCAGTTCTTC. Translating it yields CASSGGLAQEQFF.

The chain has TRBV23-1 and TRBJ2-3, with TRBD2 matching 10 bases. Being an ORF, TRBV23-1 has a function that is uncertain. V was pared by 1 base and J by 2 bases, with 12 bases of the junction left unmatched. The CDR3 runs to 19 residues. CDR3 nucleotides: TGCGCCAGCAGTCAATGGGGGGATAGCGGGAGGCGGGACACAGATACGCAGTATTTT. Residues: CASSQWGDSGRRDTDTQYF.

This chain connects TRBV4-1 to TRBJ1-4, with 9 positions matching TRBD1. The germline V gene has CDR1 MGHRA and CDR2 YSYEKL. J was trimmed by 5 bases and V by 3 bases; bases with no gene match: 4. The CDR3 totals 15 residues. In DNA form, the CDR3 reads TGCGCCAGCAGCCACCCCGGGACAGGGAATGAAAAACTGTTTTTT. Its translation: CASSHPGTGNEKLFF.

CDR3 amino acids: CASSVTRNTEAFF. CDR3 coding DNA: TGTGCCAGCAGCGTAACACGTAACACTGAAGCTTTCTTT. The chain carries TRBV7-2 and TRBJ1-1; D is unclear. Germline V CDR1 and CDR2: SGHTA, FQGNSA. The ends were cut back, 5 bases at V and 2 bases at J, with 9 bases in the middle. There are 13 residues in the CDR3.

This chain links TRBV29-1 with TRBJ1-4, with D possibly matching TRBD1 (6 bases). The CDR3 has 14 amino acids. The ends were cut back, 7 bases at V and 5 bases at J, with 17 bases in the middle. Germline CDR1 is SQVTM and CDR2 is ANQGSEA. The CDR3 region is CSAMLRDTNEKLFF. The CDR3 bases are TGCAGCGCCATGCTCCGGGACACCAATGAAAAACTGTTTTTT.

The rearrangement joins TRBV27 to TRBJ1-4; D call uncertain. This CDR3 comprises 15 residues. Germline assignment: CDR1 MNHEY and CDR2 SMNVEV (reference sequence). Trimming left V 2 bases short and J 8 bases short, with 15 bases between. The CDR3 loop reads CASSLGPEGWEKLFF. The CDR3 DNA reads TGTGCCAGCAGTTTAGGGCCGGAGGGATGGGAAAAACTGTTTTTT.